These T cell receptor beta chains were read from a single sample in a study of vaccination effects on CD4 cells after COVID-19. The assay was immunoSEQ multiplex PCR, and TCRdb's table has in-frame clones only and misses some. The sample has 50,000 to 70,000 clones, 72% seen once; the top ten hold around 21%. These receptors' antigens are unknown. The specimen was CD4+ T cells from PBMCs cultured without peptide, collected before COVID-19 vaccination. Receptors originate from a human donor who had a prior SARS-CoV-2 infection. The CDR3 runs from the conserved cysteine through the conserved F or W. The order of the fields is J gene, clone size, D gene, CDR3 length, V gene, CDR3 DNA, CDR3 protein. A D gene is named only where the DNA matches it firmly. Clone size appears in some rows only: once, few, many, or a class for an expanded clone.

j_call: TRBJ2-5; clone_size: .; d_call: .; cdr3_length: 14; v_call: TRBV19; cdr3_nt: TGTGCCAGTAGTATAGGCGCCATTCCGGAGACCCAGTACTTC; cdr3_aa: CASSIGAIPETQYF
j_call: TRBJ2-7; clone_size: once; d_call: .; cdr3_length: 15; v_call: TRBV20-1; cdr3_nt: TGCAGTGCTAGTTCCGTCGAGCGCCCGAACTACGAGCAGTACTTC; cdr3_aa: CSASSVERPNYEQYF
j_call: TRBJ1-5; clone_size: .; d_call: .; cdr3_length: 12; v_call: TRBV5-6; cdr3_nt: TGTGCCAGCAGCGCCCAAGATCAGCCCCAGCATTTT; cdr3_aa: CASSAQDQPQHF
j_call: TRBJ2-5; clone_size: few; d_call: .; cdr3_length: 16; v_call: TRBV7-6; cdr3_nt: TGTGCCAGCAGCTCCCTCCCGGGACGGGGGAAAGAGACCCAGTACTTC; cdr3_aa: CASSSLPGRGKETQYF
j_call: TRBJ2-4; clone_size: .; d_call: .; cdr3_length: 16; v_call: TRBV7-9; cdr3_nt: TGTGCCAGCAGCTTAGCGCAGATGGGAGACGTTGGCATTCAGTACTTC; cdr3_aa: CASSLAQMGDVGIQYF
j_call: TRBJ2-3; clone_size: .; d_call: .; cdr3_length: 13; v_call: TRBV12-3/TRBV12-4; cdr3_nt: TGTGCCAGCGAGAGTAGGGGGACAGATACGCAGTATTTT; cdr3_aa: CASESRGTDTQYF
j_call: TRBJ2-3; clone_size: .; d_call: TRBD2; cdr3_length: 17; v_call: TRBV5-1; cdr3_nt: TGCGCCAGCAGCTTGAACCCTAGCGGGGGTGCCACAGATACGCAGTATTTT; cdr3_aa: CASSLNPSGGATDTQYF
j_call: TRBJ2-5; clone_size: .; d_call: TRBD1; cdr3_length: 15; v_call: TRBV7-2; cdr3_nt: TGTGCCAGCAACGGGACAGGGGTTTTCGGAGAGACCCAGTACTTC; cdr3_aa: CASNGTGVFGETQYF
j_call: TRBJ2-3; clone_size: .; d_call: .; cdr3_length: 15; v_call: TRBV2; cdr3_nt: TGTGCCAGCAGTGGGACTTACTCTAGCACAGATACGCAGTATTTT; cdr3_aa: CASSGTYSSTDTQYF
j_call: TRBJ1-6; clone_size: .; d_call: .; cdr3_length: 15; v_call: TRBV7-9; cdr3_nt: TGTGCCAGCAGCTTAGGGTCGGGAAGAAATTCACCCCTCCACTTT; cdr3_aa: CASSLGSGRNSPLHF
j_call: TRBJ2-1; clone_size: .; d_call: TRBD1; cdr3_length: 18; v_call: TRBV24-1; cdr3_nt: TGTGCCACCCCTTTTTTCTATTTCGGACAGGGTGCCTACAATGAGCAGTTCTTC; cdr3_aa: CATPFFYFGQGAYNEQFF
j_call: TRBJ1-1; clone_size: .; d_call: .; cdr3_length: 13; v_call: TRBV6-5; cdr3_nt: TGTGCCAGCAGTTACCGACATAACTCTGAAGCTTTCTTT; cdr3_aa: CASSYRHNSEAFF
j_call: TRBJ2-1; clone_size: .; d_call: .; cdr3_length: 14; v_call: TRBV9; cdr3_nt: TGTGCCAGCAGCGGTGGGGGCTCCCTCAATGAGCAGTTCTTC; cdr3_aa: CASSGGGSLNEQFF
j_call: TRBJ2-1; clone_size: few; d_call: TRBD2; cdr3_length: 15; v_call: TRBV6-5; cdr3_nt: TGTGCCAGCATCCGAAGGGGCGGGAGCTCTAATGAGCAGTTCTTC; cdr3_aa: CASIRRGGSSNEQFF
j_call: TRBJ2-7; clone_size: .; d_call: .; cdr3_length: 13; v_call: TRBV11-3; cdr3_nt: TGTGCCAGCAGCTTCAGGGCGTCCTACGAGCAGTACTTC; cdr3_aa: CASSFRASYEQYF
j_call: TRBJ2-3; clone_size: once; d_call: .; cdr3_length: 14; v_call: TRBV19; cdr3_nt: TGTGCCAGTAGTATCGTTGTTAACACAGATACGCAGTATTTT; cdr3_aa: CASSIVVNTDTQYF
j_call: TRBJ2-5; clone_size: .; d_call: .; cdr3_length: 16; v_call: TRBV5-1; cdr3_nt: TGCGCCAGCAGCTTGATGAACCAGGCCTCTGGAGAGACCCAGTACTTC; cdr3_aa: CASSLMNQASGETQYF
j_call: TRBJ2-3; clone_size: .; d_call: TRBD2; cdr3_length: 16; v_call: TRBV3-1/TRBV3-2; cdr3_nt: TGTGCCAGCAGCCAAGATTTCGGGGACTACGTGGATACGCAGTATTTT; cdr3_aa: CASSQDFGDYVDTQYF
j_call: TRBJ1-2; clone_size: .; d_call: .; cdr3_length: 16; v_call: TRBV5-6; cdr3_nt: TGTGCCAGCAGCTTGAGGGGGGGGAAGGGGAACTATGGCTACACCTTC; cdr3_aa: CASSLRGGKGNYGYTF
j_call: TRBJ1-2; clone_size: .; d_call: .; cdr3_length: 13; v_call: TRBV10-2; cdr3_nt: TGCGCCAGCAGTTTTCGGGAGCGTGATGGCTACACCTTC; cdr3_aa: CASSFRERDGYTF
j_call: TRBJ2-3; clone_size: .; d_call: TRBD2; cdr3_length: 14; v_call: TRBV30; cdr3_nt: TGTGCCTGGAGCCTAGCGGGGGGCGTCAATACGCAGTATTTT; cdr3_aa: CAWSLAGGVNTQYF
j_call: TRBJ2-1; clone_size: .; d_call: .; cdr3_length: 15; v_call: TRBV6-5; cdr3_nt: TGTGCCAGCTCGAAGGGGGGGAGCGTTCGGAATGAGCAGTTCTTC; cdr3_aa: CASSKGGSVRNEQFF
j_call: TRBJ2-7; clone_size: few; d_call: TRBD1; cdr3_length: 13; v_call: TRBV10-2; cdr3_nt: TGCGCCAGCAGTGGGACAGGGGGCCGCGAGCAGTACTTC; cdr3_aa: CASSGTGGREQYF
j_call: TRBJ2-7; clone_size: .; d_call: .; cdr3_length: 15; v_call: TRBV19; cdr3_nt: TGTGCCAGTAGTAACTTCGGCGGCCTTAGGGGTGAGCAGTACTTC; cdr3_aa: CASSNFGGLRGEQYF
j_call: TRBJ2-1; clone_size: .; d_call: TRBD2; cdr3_length: 15; v_call: TRBV18; cdr3_nt: TGTGCCAGCTCACCACCGGGCGGGAGGGTGGATGAGCAGTTCTTC; cdr3_aa: CASSPPGGRVDEQFF
j_call: TRBJ2-1; clone_size: .; d_call: .; cdr3_length: 16; v_call: TRBV4-3; cdr3_nt: TGCGCCAGCAGCCAATTTCACGGAAGCTCCTACAATGAGCAGTTCTTC; cdr3_aa: CASSQFHGSSYNEQFF
j_call: TRBJ2-1; clone_size: .; d_call: .; cdr3_length: 13; v_call: TRBV7-3; cdr3_nt: TGTGCCAGCAGCTCCGCCCCGGAGCGGGAGCAGTTCTTC; cdr3_aa: CASSSAPEREQFF
j_call: TRBJ2-5; clone_size: .; d_call: .; cdr3_length: 17; v_call: TRBV27; cdr3_nt: TGTGCCAGCAGTCCCTTAGTAACGCCCGCGATAAAAGAGACCCAGTACTTC; cdr3_aa: CASSPLVTPAIKETQYF
j_call: TRBJ2-3; clone_size: .; d_call: TRBD1; cdr3_length: 14; v_call: TRBV28; cdr3_nt: TGTGCCAGCAATCCCCAGGGGGCCGTAGATACGCAGTATTTT; cdr3_aa: CASNPQGAVDTQYF